This T cell receptor beta chain was documented in a study of blood T cell repertoires in COVID-19. Whole-study context: Acute-phase and convalescent COVID-19 samples originated in the United States, Italy and Spain.

Profiled with immunoSEQ multiplex PCR; TCRdb holds only in-frame clones, not every one. The table lists about 45,000 clones, about 83% of them singletons. The V gene's germline CDR1 is LGHDT and CDR2 YNNKEL (reference sequence). CDR3 length: 14 amino acids. The germline V and J ends were trimmed by 0 bases and 3 bases, with 9 bases remaining between them. This clonotype originated in a man older than 75 in a cohort sampled during active COVID-19. Sequencing was carried out using peripheral blood. The chain joins TRBV3-1 (or the pseudogene TRBV3-2) to TRBJ2-7; D may be TRBD2 (6 bases). The CDR3 sequence: CASSQEGGRYEQYF. In DNA form, the CDR3 reads TGTGCCAGCAGCCAAGAGGGGGGTCGCTACGAGCAGTACTTC.